Presented here are 30 T cell receptor beta chains from one specimen sequenced in a study of Ad26.COV2.S vaccination and SARS-CoV-2 variants. Stated treatment: about 20 received Ad26.COV2.S at low or high dose, single or two shots; roughly 5 received placebo; per-sample allocation not given. All samples were drawn on day 63, counting from the first vaccine or placebo injection. TCRdb keeps only in-frame clones here, not all; method: immunoSEQ multiplex PCR. The sample shows hundreds of thousands of clones, about 88% of them seen only once. The source was peripheral blood, collected in a trial of Ad26.COV2.S vaccine versus placebo. These receptors came from a person between 18 and 65 years old who received the Ad26.COV2.S COVID-19 vaccine or a placebo.

J is TRBJ2-7 and V is TRBV28; tentatively, D is TRBD1 (5 bases). The CDR3 sequence is 13 residues long. CDR1 and CDR2 (germline): MDHEN, SYDVKM. V was cut by 4 bases and J by 2 bases, with 9 bases left in between. DNA for the CDR3: TGTGCCAGCAGTTATGACAGAACCTACGAGCAGTACTTC. It specifies CASSYDRTYEQYF.

This chain joins TRBV7-9 and TRBJ2-6, with 7 bases matching TRBD1. This CDR3 has 18 amino acids. From germline, CDR1 is SEHNR and CDR2 FQNEAQ (reference sequence). Losses at the gene ends were 4 bases for V and 0 bases for J; bases not matched to a gene: 9. CDR3 nucleotide sequence: TGTGCCAGCAGCTCCCCAGGGGGAATGTACTCTGGGGCCAACGTCCTGACTTTC. This sequence encodes CASSSPGGMYSGANVLTF.

This chain uses TRBV7-2 with TRBJ2-7, with 11 bases matching TRBD1. The germline CDR1 and CDR2 sequences are SGHTA and FQGNSA. J lost 4 bases, V lost 1 base, and 3 bases had no gene match. This CDR3 is 15 amino acids long. The DNA of the CDR3 is TGTGCCAGCAGCTTAGACTGGGACAGGGGGTACGAGCAGTACTTC. Translated: CASSLDWDRGYEQYF.

The chain joins TRBV12-3 or TRBV12-4 to TRBJ2-2; no reliable D call. The CDR3 has 12 residues. Between the trimmed V and J ends, which lost 0 bases and 14 bases, there was a span of 10 bases. The CDR3 reads CASSLALTSLFF. The CDR3 coding sequence is TGTGCCAGCAGTTTAGCGCTAACGAGCCTGTTTTTT.

The V and J genes are TRBV29-1 and TRBJ1-1; 9 nucleotides match TRBD1. J gave up 11 bases and V 7 bases, and 11 bases lay outside the gene matches. CDR3 length: 12 amino acids. The germline V gene encodes CDR1 SQVTM and CDR2 ANQGSEA. The CDR3 reads CSATGGASLAFF. The CDR3 DNA follows: TGCAGCGCCACAGGGGGCGCCTCCCTGGCTTTCTTT.

V is TRBV28 and J is TRBJ1-2, with D uncertain. The CDR3 is made up of 13 amino acids. Germline CDR1 is MDHEN and CDR2 is SYDVKM. V was clipped by 3 bases and J by 4 bases, with 9 bases between them. The CDR3 protein is CASSFGRSYGYTF. CDR3 nucleotides: TGTGCCAGCAGTTTTGGGAGGAGCTATGGCTACACCTTC.

This clone showed up just once. The CDR3 sequence: CASSLGGFKTDTQYF. CDR3 coding DNA: TGTGCCAGCAGCTTGGGGGGTTTCAAAACAGATACGCAGTATTTT. The chain has TRBV5-4 and TRBJ2-3; D is unresolved. The CDR3 is 15 amino acids. Trimming removed 0 bases at V and 3 bases at J, with 11 bases between. The V gene's germline CDR1 is SGHNT and CDR2 YYREEE (reference sequence).

J is TRBJ2-2 and V is TRBV6-2 or TRBV6-3; 7 bases agree with TRBD1. CDR1 and CDR2 (germline): MNHEY, SVGEGT. The CDR3 spans 18 residues. Losses at the gene ends were 4 bases for V and 1 base for J; bases not matched to a gene: 12. CDR3 DNA sequence: TGTGCCAGCAGTTGGCCCACTCACAGGGGACAGAACACCGGGGAGCTGTTTTTT. The encoded protein is CASSWPTHRGQNTGELFF.

The rearrangement links TRBV6-4 to TRBJ2-1; TRBD2 aligns across 8 bases. Germline V gives CDR1 MRHNA, CDR2 SNTAGT. J lost 5 bases, V lost 4 bases, and 4 bases had no gene match. The CDR3 totals 14 residues. CDR3 in DNA: TGTGCCAGCAGTGTGGGACTAGGGAACAATGAGCAGTTCTTC. Its protein product is CASSVGLGNNEQFF.

The V call is TRBV13, the J call TRBJ2-5; 10 bases line up with TRBD1. V was clipped by 5 bases and J by 5 bases; unmatched bases: 8. CDR3 size: 15 residues. The germline V gene has CDR1 PRHDT and CDR2 FYEKMQ (reference sequence). The CDR3, as DNA: TGTGCCAGCAGCCTACGTCGGACAGGGGGGGAGACCCAGTACTTC. The encoded protein is CASSLRRTGGETQYF. The variable domain in full, with the rest retrieved from reference TRBV13 and TRBJ2-5, is AAGVIQSPRHLIKEKRETATLKCYPIPRHDTVYWYQQGPGQDPQFLISFYEKMQSDKGSIPDRFSAQQFSDYHSELNMSSLELGDSALYFCASSLRRTGGETQYFGPGTRLLVL.

This clone was observed a few times. Here the CDR3 reads CAWTPSQDTIYF. The DNA for the CDR3 is TGTGCCTGGACTCCCTCCCAGGACACCATATATTTT. V and J are TRBV30 and TRBJ1-3; D is ambiguous. CDR1 GTSNPN and CDR2 SVGIG come from the germline V gene (reference sequence). The V and J ends lost 4 bases and 8 bases respectively, with 12 bases between them. The CDR3 is 12 amino acids.

This chain connects TRBV18 to TRBJ2-5; D remains ambiguous. CDR1 and CDR2 from the germline V gene are KGHSH and LQKENI. Trimming cost V 3 bases and J 0 bases, with 8 bases left between them. CDR3 length equals 14 residues. CDR3 coding DNA: TGTGCCAGCTCACCGGCCGAGTACCAAGAGACCCAGTACTTC. Its translation is CASSPAEYQETQYF.

The CDR3 reads CASSVDSERWQPQHF. The DNA of the CDR3 is TGTGCCAGCAGCGTGGACTCAGAACGGTGGCAGCCCCAGCATTTT. V and J are TRBV9 and TRBJ1-5; no firm D call. Germline V gene lookup returns CDR1 SGDLS and CDR2 YYNGEE. The CDR3 loop spans 15 amino acids. The V gene lost 2 bases and the J gene lost 7 bases, with 16 bases spanning the gap.

This clone was counted once. This sequence joins TRBV18 and TRBJ1-4, with D possibly being TRBD1 (5 bases). The length of the CDR3 is 13 residues. Germline V gene sequence: CDR1 KGHSH, CDR2 LQKENI. V lost 3 bases and J 12 bases, leaving 14 bases between the germline ends. The CDR3 bases are TGTGCCAGCTCACCGACGACCGGGACTCAACTGTTTTTT. Translated, it gives CASSPTTGTQLFF.

The chain links TRBV5-8 to TRBJ1-1, with 7 bases that match TRBD1. CDR1 is SGHTS and CDR2 is YDEGEE in the germline V gene. This CDR3 spans 13 amino acids. Trimming cost V 6 bases and J 1 base; bases outside gene matches: 3. CDR3 sequence (DNA): TGTGCCAGCACACGGACAGGGAACACTGAAGCTTTCTTT. As protein: CASTRTGNTEAFF.

The chain uses TRBV11-3 and TRBJ2-2, with TRBD2 identical over 10 bases. In germline, CDR1 is SGHNT, CDR2 YENEEA. The CDR3 sequence is 17 residues long. V lost 4 bases and J lost 6; bases outside the gene matches: 11. CDR3 residues: CASSSSTGTSVAGELFF. In DNA form, the CDR3 reads TGTGCCAGCAGCTCGTCCACCGGGACTAGCGTAGCCGGGGAGCTGTTTTTT.

V usage is TRBV5-4 and J usage is TRBJ2-1, with TRBD2 as a possible D gene (6 bases). CDR1 is SGHNT and CDR2 is YYREEE in the germline V gene (reference sequence). Trimming cost V 4 bases and J 0 bases, with 14 bases left between them. This CDR3 spans 16 amino acids. The CDR3 DNA is TGTGCCAGCAGCCCCGGAGGGGCAAGCTCCTACAATGAGCAGTTCTTC. As protein: CASSPGGASSYNEQFF.

Comment on this clone: Distinct nucleotide sequences in the sample also encode this CDR3. The V call is TRBV3-1 (or the pseudogene TRBV3-2), the J call TRBJ1-2; 10 bases are a match to TRBD1. There are 15 residues in the CDR3. After removal of 1 base from V and 6 bases from J, the junction contained 5 bases not matched to a gene. Germline V gives CDR1 LGHDT, CDR2 YNNKEL (reference sequence). CDR3 sequence reads: CASSQVVGTGDGYTF. CDR3 in DNA: TGTGCCAGCAGCCAAGTTGTCGGGACAGGGGATGGCTACACCTTC.

This clone was counted only a few times. This chain links TRBV11-3 with TRBJ2-3; D could derive from TRBD1 or TRBD2 (7 bases each). Germline lookup yields CDR1 SGHNT and CDR2 YENEEA. The CDR3 extends over 15 amino acids. The V and J ends lost 5 bases and 1 base respectively, with 13 bases between them. CDR3 in amino acids: CASSTGGQRTDTQYF. The CDR3 coding sequence is TGTGCCAGCAGCACGGGGGGACAGCGCACAGATACGCAGTATTTT.

The genes are TRBV5-1 and TRBJ2-1, with unresolved D. V lost 9 bases to trimming and J lost 4 bases, with 17 bases between them. Germline CDR1 is SGHRS and CDR2 is YFSETQ. The CDR3 length is 14 residues. This chain's CDR3 is CATSSADVYNEQFF. Here the CDR3 DNA reads TGCGCCACCTCCAGTGCAGACGTTTACAATGAGCAGTTCTTC.

This rearrangement joins TRBV11-2 to TRBJ1-2, with a possible D match to TRBD1 (5 bases). The CDR3 extends over 16 amino acids. Germline lookup yields CDR1 SGHAT and CDR2 FQNNGV. With 4 bases removed from V and 2 bases from J, the gap between germline ends came to 17 bases. CDR3 region: CASSSRLTGLNYGYTF. In nucleotides, the CDR3 is TGTGCCAGCAGCTCGAGGTTAACAGGACTCAACTATGGCTACACCTTC. The variable domain in full, completed from reference TRBV11-2 and TRBJ1-2, reads EAGVAQSPRYKIIEKRQSVAFWCNPISGHATLYWYQQILGQGPKLLIQFQNNGVVDDSQLPKDRFSAERLKGVDSTLKIQPAKLEDSAVYLCASSSRLTGLNYGYTFGSGTRLTVV.

The V call is TRBV5-1, the J call TRBJ2-1; 10 positions agree with TRBD1. J was trimmed by 10 bases and V by 4 bases; bases with no gene match: 14. Germline V CDR1 and CDR2: SGHRS, YFSETQ. The CDR3 covers 16 residues. The CDR3 DNA is TGCGCCAGCAGCACCCGGACAGGGGGGACCGGCGAGGAGCAGTTCTTC. This encodes CASSTRTGGTGEEQFF.

The chain recombines TRBV9 with TRBJ2-7; a weak D match, TRBD1 (6 bases). V was trimmed by 3 bases and J by 4 bases, leaving 20 bases between them. CDR3 length: 16 amino acids. CDR1 is SGDLS, CDR2 YYNGEE, per germline. The CDR3 nucleotides are TGTGCCAGCAGCGCAGGTTCAGGGGCCCCGACTTACGAGCAGTACTTC. Translated, it gives CASSAGSGAPTYEQYF. The full variable domain, completed using reference TRBV9 and TRBJ2-7, is DSGVTQTPKHLITATGQRVTLRCSPRSGDLSVYWYQQSLDQGLQFLIQYYNGEERAKGNILERFSAQQFPDLHSELNLSSLELGDSALYFCASSAGSGAPTYEQYFGPGTRLTVT.

V gene TRBV7-6 combines with J gene TRBJ2-3; D possibly corresponds to TRBD2 (5 bases). Germline V gene sequence: CDR1 SGHVS, CDR2 FNYEAQ. Trimming took off 2 bases at V and 1 base at J, with 16 bases between the two ends. The CDR3 extends over 17 amino acids. The CDR3 sequence: CASSLITSSGGTDTQYF. The CDR3, as DNA: TGTGCCAGCAGCTTAATCACATCCTCCGGGGGCACAGATACGCAGTATTTT.

This chain connects TRBV5-6 to TRBJ2-5; D is undetermined. The CDR3 is made up of 11 amino acids. V lost 4 bases, J lost 2 bases, and 3 bases lay in between. From germline, CDR1 is SGHDT and CDR2 YYEEEE. The DNA for the CDR3 is TGTGCCAGCAGCGTTCAAGAGACCCAGTACTTC. Protein product: CASSVQETQYF.

The CDR3 DNA reads as TGTGCCAGTAGCCAGACAGGGTCCTACAATGAGCAGTTCTTC. Amino acid sequence: CASSQTGSYNEQFF. V gene TRBV19 combines with J gene TRBJ2-1; 7 nucleotides align to TRBD1. Germline assignment: CDR1 LNHDA and CDR2 SQIVND (reference sequence). The V segment lost 6 bases and the J segment 1 base; nucleotides outside the gene matches: 3. This CDR3 spans 14 amino acids. The whole variable domain, remainder taken from reference TRBV19 and TRBJ2-1, is DGGITQSPKYLFRKEGQNVTLSCEQNLNHDAMYWYRQDPGQGLRLIYYSQIVNDFQKGDIAEGYSVSREKKESFPLTVTSAQKNPTAFYLCASSQTGSYNEQFFGPGTRLTVL.

As to this clone: The same CDR3 can be traced to other DNA sequences in this sample. CDR3 in DNA: TGTGCCAGCAGCTTAGAGGCCGGGGAGCTGTTTTTT. Amino acids: CASSLEAGELFF. This chain joins TRBV7-3 and TRBJ2-2, with unresolved D. CDR1 and CDR2 (germline): SGHTA, FQGTGA. V lost 2 bases and J lost 6, with 4 bases in between. The CDR3 length is 12 residues.

The rearrangement uses TRBV15 and TRBJ2-1, with TRBD2 identical over 7 bases. The CDR3 sequence is 15 residues long. J lost 6 bases, V lost 5 bases, and 10 bases had no gene match. Germline CDR1 reads LNHNV; CDR2 reads YYDKDF (reference sequence). This CDR3 reads CATSLLAPSFNEQFF. In DNA, the CDR3 is TGTGCCACCAGCTTACTAGCGCCCAGCTTCAATGAGCAGTTCTTC.

The chain uses TRBV14 and TRBJ2-1, with TRBD2 matching 8 bases. The CDR3 runs to 17 residues. Germline loops: CDR1 SGHDN, CDR2 FVKESK. Trimming removed 2 bases from V and 4 bases from J; junction bases left unmatched: 10. CDR3 sequence (DNA): TGTGCCAGCAGCCAAATGAAAGGGACTAGGATTTACAATGAGCAGTTCTTC. This gives the protein CASSQMKGTRIYNEQFF.

This clone was counted a few times. V gene TRBV19 combines with J gene TRBJ2-2, with no clear D. Germline CDR1 and CDR2: LNHDA and SQIVND (reference sequence). The CDR3 totals 12 residues. V was cut by 4 bases and J by 5 bases, with 5 bases left in between. The CDR3 spells CASSSLTGELFF. CDR3 nucleotide sequence: TGTGCCAGTAGTAGTCTGACCGGGGAGCTGTTTTTT. The variable domain in full, with the rest retrieved from reference TRBV19 and TRBJ2-2, is DGGITQSPKYLFRKEGQNVTLSCEQNLNHDAMYWYRQDPGQGLRLIYYSQIVNDFQKGDIAEGYSVSREKKESFPLTVTSAQKNPTAFYLCASSSLTGELFFGEGSRLTVL.